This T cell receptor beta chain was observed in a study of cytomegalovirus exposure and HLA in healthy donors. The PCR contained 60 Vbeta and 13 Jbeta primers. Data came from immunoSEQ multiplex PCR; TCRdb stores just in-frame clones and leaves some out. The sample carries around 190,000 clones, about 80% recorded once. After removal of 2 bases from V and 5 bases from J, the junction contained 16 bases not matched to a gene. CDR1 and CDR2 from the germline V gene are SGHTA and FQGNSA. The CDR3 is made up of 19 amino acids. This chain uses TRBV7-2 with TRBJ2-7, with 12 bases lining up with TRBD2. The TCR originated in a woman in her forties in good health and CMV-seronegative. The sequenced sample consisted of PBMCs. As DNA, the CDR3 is TGTGCCAGCAGCTTACGGACGCCTGGCCTAGCGGGAGGGCCCCACGAGCAGTACGTC. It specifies CASSLRTPGLAGGPHEQYV.